This TCR beta chain was sequenced during a study of shared clonotypes between healthy human individuals. Background on the study: Three CD4 naive, three CD4 memory, two CD8 naive and one CD8 memory plate were used per donor. General study results and limits: Memory subsets generally showed smaller estimated richness than naive subsets did.

The protocol was immunoSEQ multiplex PCR, while the TCRdb copy is restricted to in-frame clones and leaves out a portion. The sample has about 2.1 million clones; around 93% are singletons. Positively selected for CCR7, the CD45RO-negative cells used as naive CD8 cells excluded terminally differentiated effector memory CD45RA+ cells. Caucasian adults living in Nashville, Tennessee, provided all samples. CDR1 and CDR2 (germline): SNHLY, FYNNEI. The CDR3 runs 16 residues. Deletions cut 4 bases from V and 4 bases from J, with 17 bases between. This clone was detected once. Its antigen is not identified. The gene calls are TRBV2 and TRBJ2-1; D not resolved. The sample comprised naive CD8+ T cells from PBMCs. This clonotype was sampled from a young man in good health. Some clones in this sample may be carry-over from other donors' samples. In DNA, the CDR3 is TGTGCCAGCAGTGTCAGTAGGGCCCGGGCATACAATGAGCAGTTCTTC. It translates to CASSVSRARAYNEQFF.